The clone carrying this T cell receptor (beta chain) occurred a few times. Under the authors' procedure: Amplification with reference gene primers provided the estimates of nucleated cell counts. Profiling relied on immunoSEQ multiplex PCR, and the TCRdb table lists in-frame clones only, not all of them. The V and J calls and clone size were taken over from that table, and D and trimming were inferred from the DNA. The table has tens of thousands of clones, roughly 73% seen once. The data are from a study of blood T cell repertoires in COVID-19. Study in general: PBMCs, B-cell-depleted T cells, or T cells provided the cDNA or gDNA that made up the material.

Material for sequencing was peripheral blood. This sequence originates from an older man with acute or convalescent COVID-19.

The CDR3 nucleotides read TGTGCCAGCAGTTCCGGACAGGGAGGTAATCAGCCCCAGCATTTT. This sequence encodes CASSSGQGGNQPQHF. The V call is TRBV28, the J call TRBJ1-5; 8 positions agree with TRBD1. Germline CDR1 MDHEN, CDR2 SYDVKM. The J segment lost 4 bases and the V segment lost 4 bases, leaving 6 bases of the junction unmatched. This CDR3 has 15 amino acids.